These T cell receptor beta chains were read from a single sample in a study of T cell changes during pregnancy in multiple sclerosis. TCRdb's copy holds only in-frame clones and misses some; the assay was immunoSEQ multiplex PCR. Among 75,000 to 95,000 clones, more than 85% were seen once, and the ten largest hold more than 1.5%. The sample was peripheral blood, taken in the first trimester of pregnancy. Source of these receptors: a female donor with multiple sclerosis, enrolled in a pregnancy study. CDR3s include the opening cysteine and the closing phenylalanine or tryptophan. D genes are given only for firm matches. Clone size is not always given. Where it is, it says once, few, many or a class for expanded clones.

>NA|TRBD2|TRBV19|TRBJ2-1
CASNGGTGLAFQDEQFF
TGTGCCAGTAATGGGGGAACGGGACTAGCTTTTCAGGATGAGCAGTTCTTC
>NA|TRBD2|TRBV11-2|TRBJ2-7
CASSGTGTSGTRGPYEQYF
TGTGCCAGCAGCGGAACCGGGACTAGCGGGACCCGCGGGCCCTACGAGCAGTACTTC
>NA|NA|TRBV6-1|TRBJ1-1
CATRGGRNTEAFF
TGTGCCACTAGGGGGGGCAGGAACACTGAAGCTTTCTTT
>NA|NA|TRBV18|TRBJ1-2
CASSPIAGVVANYGYTF
TGTGCCAGCTCACCAATTGCAGGGGTCGTCGCTAACTATGGCTACACCTTC
>NA|NA|TRBV30|TRBJ2-7
CAWSLADYYEQYF
TGTGCCTGGTCCTTAGCGGACTACTACGAGCAGTACTTC
>NA|TRBD2|TRBV13|TRBJ2-3
CASSPELAGVSDTQYF
TGTGCCAGCAGCCCGGAACTAGCGGGAGTGTCAGATACGCAGTATTTT
>NA|TRBD1|TRBV10-1|TRBJ2-7
CASSEGPGQHSYEQYF
TGCGCCAGCAGTGAGGGACCGGGACAGCACTCCTACGAGCAGTACTTC
>once|NA|TRBV28|TRBJ1-5
CASSLIARVQPQHF
TGTGCCAGCAGTTTAATTGCCAGGGTTCAGCCCCAGCATTTT
>NA|TRBD2|TRBV4-3|TRBJ2-7
CASSQDPEPASGSSTYEQYF
TGCGCCAGCAGCCAAGATCCGGAGCCGGCTAGCGGGAGTTCCACCTACGAGCAGTACTTC
>NA|TRBD2|TRBV7-9|TRBJ2-1
CASSLGLAHEQFF
TGTGCCAGCAGCTTAGGACTAGCACATGAGCAGTTCTTC
>few|NA|TRBV30|TRBJ1-1
CAWNLAGGLEVETEAFF
TGTGCCTGGAATTTGGCAGGAGGACTTGAAGTGGAGACTGAAGCTTTCTTT
>once|TRBD2|TRBV9|TRBJ2-7
CASGASGNSYEQYF
TGTGCCAGCGGCGCTAGCGGGAACTCCTACGAGCAGTACTTC
>once|TRBD1|TRBV6-5|TRBJ2-1
CASQGASSYNEQFF
TGTGCCAGCCAGGGGGCGAGCTCCTACAATGAGCAGTTCTTC
>NA|NA|TRBV15|TRBJ2-3
CATSRDPAGVADTQYF
TGTGCCACCAGCAGAGATCCCGCAGGCGTAGCAGATACGCAGTATTTT
>NA|TRBD1|TRBV6-5|TRBJ1-5
CASSSDRGSNQPQHF
TGTGCCAGCAGTTCCGACAGGGGAAGCAATCAGCCCCAGCATTTT
>NA|NA|TRBV6-6|TRBJ1-5
CASSGSGLNNQPQHF
TGTGCCAGCAGTGGGTCGGGACTGAACAATCAGCCCCAGCATTTT
>NA|TRBD1|TRBV6-1|TRBJ2-7
CASSGYTGTGTGQYF
TGTGCCAGCAGTGGGTATACCGGGACAGGGACTGGGCAGTACTTC
>NA|TRBD2|TRBV7-9|TRBJ2-5
CASSLRLAAQYF
TGTGCCAGCAGCTTAAGACTAGCGGCCCAGTACTTC
>NA|NA|TRBV12-2|TRBJ2-2
CASRLEDKNTGELFF
TGTGCAAGTCGCTTAGAAGACAAGAACACCGGGGAGCTGTTTTTT
>NA|TRBD1|TRBV6-1|TRBJ1-2
CASSDPGQGAYGYTF
TGTGCCAGCAGTGATCCGGGACAGGGGGCGTATGGCTACACCTTC
>NA|TRBD2|TRBV6-1|TRBJ2-5
CASKAGGPQETQYF
TGTGCCAGCAAAGCGGGAGGGCCGCAAGAGACCCAGTACTTC
>NA|TRBD1|TRBV7-3|TRBJ2-5
CASSLTGIGETQYF
TGTGCCAGCAGCCTGACAGGGATAGGAGAGACCCAGTACTTC
>NA|NA|TRBV27|TRBJ2-7
CASSSESSYEQYF
TGTGCCAGCAGTTCCGAGAGCTCCTACGAGCAGTACTTC
>NA|NA|TRBV27|TRBJ2-7
CASSLGLDYEQYF
TGTGCCAGCAGTTTAGGACTGGACTACGAGCAGTACTTC
>NA|TRBD1|TRBV29-1|TRBJ1-2
CSVHNPSGQGHGGYTF
TGCAGCGTTCATAACCCCTCGGGACAGGGCCACGGGGGCTACACCTTC
>NA|NA|TRBV19|TRBJ1-2
CASSSDRLGGYTF
TGTGCCAGTAGTAGTGACAGGCTGGGCGGCTACACCTTC
>once|NA|TRBV5-4|TRBJ1-1
CASSDGSNTEAFF
TGTGCCAGCAGCGACGGGTCGAACACTGAAGCTTTCTTT
>once|TRBD2|TRBV19|TRBJ2-2
CASSIIAGLNTGELFF
TGTGCCAGTAGTATAATAGCGGGACTTAACACCGGGGAGCTGTTTTTT
>NA|TRBD1|TRBV5-1|TRBJ2-7
CASSLEVGTGDNEQYF
TGCGCCAGCAGCTTGGAAGTTGGGACAGGGGACAACGAGCAGTACTTC
>NA|NA|TRBV18|TRBJ1-4
CASSRTGPPNEKLFF
TGTGCCAGCTCACGAACAGGGCCCCCTAATGAAAAACTGTTTTTT
>NA|NA|TRBV4-3|TRBJ2-2
CASSQEGSLNTGELFF
TGCGCCAGCAGCCAAGAAGGTAGCCTGAACACCGGGGAGCTGTTTTTT
>NA|TRBD1|TRBV7-9|TRBJ1-3
CASSSRQGAGNTIYF
TGTGCCAGCAGCTCCCGACAGGGGGCCGGAAACACCATATATTTT
>NA|TRBD2|TRBV5-4|TRBJ2-1
CASRSGTSGNNEQFF
TGTGCCAGCAGGTCCGGGACTAGCGGGAACAATGAGCAGTTCTTC
>NA|NA|TRBV27|TRBJ1-2
CASSLLGAYGYTF
TGTGCCAGCAGCCTCCTTGGAGCGTATGGCTACACCTTC
>NA|NA|TRBV19|TRBJ2-5
CASSPTSLETQYF
TGTGCCAGTAGCCCTACTAGTTTAGAGACCCAGTACTTC
>NA|TRBD2|TRBV6-6|TRBJ2-1
CASSYSGGLGNEQFF
TGTGCCAGCAGTTATTCGGGAGGATTGGGGAATGAGCAGTTCTTC
>NA|TRBD2|TRBV10-3|TRBJ2-5
CAISESILAGGSTQYF
TGTGCCATCAGTGAGTCGATCTTAGCGGGAGGGTCGACCCAGTACTTC
>NA|NA|TRBV7-8|TRBJ2-6
CASSYSGSGANVLTF
TGTGCCAGCAGCTACAGCGGCTCTGGGGCCAACGTCCTGACTTTC
>NA|NA|TRBV6-5|TRBJ2-3
CASSSTTSLDTQYF
TGTGCCAGCAGTTCTACCACTTCCTTGGATACGCAGTATTTT
>NA|TRBD1|TRBV2|TRBJ2-1
CASILQGFDYNEQFF
TGTGCCAGCATACTACAGGGGTTCGATTACAATGAGCAGTTCTTC
>NA|NA|TRBV30|TRBJ1-2
CAWLQHYGYTF
TGTGCCTGGTTACAGCACTATGGCTACACCTTC
>NA|NA|TRBV10-1|TRBJ2-7
CASSARDSQYF
TGCGCCAGCAGCGCCCGGGACTCGCAGTACTTC